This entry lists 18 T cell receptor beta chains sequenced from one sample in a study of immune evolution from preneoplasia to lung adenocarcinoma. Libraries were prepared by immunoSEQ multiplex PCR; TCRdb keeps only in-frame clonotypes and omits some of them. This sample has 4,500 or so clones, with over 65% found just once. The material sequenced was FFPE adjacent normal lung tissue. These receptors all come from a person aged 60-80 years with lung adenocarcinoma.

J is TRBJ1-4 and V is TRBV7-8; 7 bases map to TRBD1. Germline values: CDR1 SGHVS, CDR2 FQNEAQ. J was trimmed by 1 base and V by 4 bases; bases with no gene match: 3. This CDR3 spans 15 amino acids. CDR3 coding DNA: TGTGCCAGCAGCTCGTACAGGGGAACTAATGAAAAACTGTTTTTT. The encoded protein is CASSSYRGTNEKLFF.

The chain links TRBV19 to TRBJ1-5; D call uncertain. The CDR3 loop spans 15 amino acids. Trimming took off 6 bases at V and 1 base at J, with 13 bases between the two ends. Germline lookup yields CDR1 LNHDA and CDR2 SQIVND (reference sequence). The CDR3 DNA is TGTGCCAGTAGGGTCACAGACTACAGCAATCAGCCCCAGCATTTT. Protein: CASRVTDYSNQPQHF.

This CDR3 is CASSVEGWGETQYF. The CDR3 nucleotides read TGTGCCAGCAGCGTAGAAGGATGGGGAGAGACCCAGTACTTC. The V and J genes are TRBV9 and TRBJ2-5; D unresolved. The germline V and J ends were trimmed by 0 bases and 4 bases, with 10 bases remaining between them. There are 14 residues in the CDR3. Looked up from germline, CDR1 is SGDLS and CDR2 is YYNGEE.

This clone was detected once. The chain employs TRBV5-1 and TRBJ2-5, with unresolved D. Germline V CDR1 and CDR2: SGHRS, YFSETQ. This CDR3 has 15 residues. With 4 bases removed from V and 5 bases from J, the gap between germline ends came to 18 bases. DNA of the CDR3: TGCGCCAGCAGCCTCCTGGGATCACCTAAGGAGACCCAGTACTTC. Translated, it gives CASSLLGSPKETQYF.

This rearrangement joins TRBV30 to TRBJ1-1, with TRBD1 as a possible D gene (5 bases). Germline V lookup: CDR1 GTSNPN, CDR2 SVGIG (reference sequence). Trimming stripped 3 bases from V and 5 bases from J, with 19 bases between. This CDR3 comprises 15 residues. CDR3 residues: CAWSVYFKEGTEAFF. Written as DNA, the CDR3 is TGTGCCTGGAGCGTATACTTTAAGGAGGGGACTGAAGCTTTCTTT.

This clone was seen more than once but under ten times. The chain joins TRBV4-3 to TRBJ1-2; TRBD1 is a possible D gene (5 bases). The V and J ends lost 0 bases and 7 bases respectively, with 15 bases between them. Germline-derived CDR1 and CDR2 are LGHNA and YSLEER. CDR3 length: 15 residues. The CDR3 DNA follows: TGCGCCAGCAGCCAAGATGGGAGACAGTCCAGTGGCTACACCTTC. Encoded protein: CASSQDGRQSSGYTF.

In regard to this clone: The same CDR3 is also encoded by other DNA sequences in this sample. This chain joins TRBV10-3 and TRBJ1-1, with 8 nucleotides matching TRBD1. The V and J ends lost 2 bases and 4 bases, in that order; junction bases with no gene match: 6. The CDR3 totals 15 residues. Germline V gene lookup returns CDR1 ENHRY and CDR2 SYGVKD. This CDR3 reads CAISEPGQGGTEAFF. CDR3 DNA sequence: TGTGCCATCAGTGAGCCAGGACAGGGAGGCACTGAAGCTTTCTTT.

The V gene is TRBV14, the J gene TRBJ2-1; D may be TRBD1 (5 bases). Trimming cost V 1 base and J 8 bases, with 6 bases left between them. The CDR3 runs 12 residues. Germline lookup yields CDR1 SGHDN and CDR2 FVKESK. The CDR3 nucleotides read TGTGCCAGCAGCCAAGCCAGGGATGAGCAGTTCTTC. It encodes CASSQARDEQFF.

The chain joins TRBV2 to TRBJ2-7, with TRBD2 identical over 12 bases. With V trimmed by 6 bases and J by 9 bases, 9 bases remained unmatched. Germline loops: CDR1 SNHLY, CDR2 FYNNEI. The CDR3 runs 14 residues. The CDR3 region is CASRSRLAGERQYF. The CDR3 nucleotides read TGTGCCAGCAGATCGCGACTAGCGGGGGAGAGGCAGTACTTC.

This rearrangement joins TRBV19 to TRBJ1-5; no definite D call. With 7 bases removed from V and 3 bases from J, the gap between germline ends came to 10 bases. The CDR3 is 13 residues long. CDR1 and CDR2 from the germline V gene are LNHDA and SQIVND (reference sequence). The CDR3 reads CASIKGINQPQHF. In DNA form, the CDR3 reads TGTGCCAGTATAAAAGGGATCAATCAGCCCCAGCATTTT.

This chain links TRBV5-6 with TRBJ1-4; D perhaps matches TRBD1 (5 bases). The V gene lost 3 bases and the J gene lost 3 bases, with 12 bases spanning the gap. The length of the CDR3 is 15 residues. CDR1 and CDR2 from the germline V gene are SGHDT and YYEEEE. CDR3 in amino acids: CASSWSGGANEKLFF. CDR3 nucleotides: TGTGCCAGCAGCTGGTCGGGGGGGGCTAATGAAAAACTGTTTTTT.

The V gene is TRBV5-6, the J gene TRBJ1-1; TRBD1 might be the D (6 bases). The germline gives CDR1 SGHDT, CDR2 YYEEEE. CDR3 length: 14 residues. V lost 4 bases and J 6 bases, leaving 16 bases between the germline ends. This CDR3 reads CASSRRGPGAEAFF. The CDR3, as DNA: TGTGCCAGCAGCCGCCGGGGGCCCGGGGCTGAAGCTTTCTTT.

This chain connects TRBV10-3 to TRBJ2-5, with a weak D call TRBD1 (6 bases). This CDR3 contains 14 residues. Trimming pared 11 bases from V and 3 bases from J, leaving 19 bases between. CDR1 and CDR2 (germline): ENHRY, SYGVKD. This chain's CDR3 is CASGTSRGEETQYF. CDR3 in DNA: TGTGCCTCCGGAACAAGCAGGGGCGAAGAGACCCAGTACTTC.

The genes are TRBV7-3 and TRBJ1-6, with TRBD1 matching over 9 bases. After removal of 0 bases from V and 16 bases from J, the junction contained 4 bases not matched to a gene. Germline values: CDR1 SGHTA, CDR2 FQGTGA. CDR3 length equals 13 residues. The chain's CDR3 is CASSLTPTGGLHF. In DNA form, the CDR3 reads TGTGCCAGCAGCTTAACCCCGACAGGGGGACTCCACTTT.

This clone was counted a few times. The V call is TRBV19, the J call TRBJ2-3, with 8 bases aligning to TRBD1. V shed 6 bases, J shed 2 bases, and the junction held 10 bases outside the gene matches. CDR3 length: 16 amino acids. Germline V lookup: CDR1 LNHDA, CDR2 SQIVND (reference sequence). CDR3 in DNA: TGTGCCAGTAGCCGAAGGGGGGACAGGCCCACAGATACGCAGTATTTT. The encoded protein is CASSRRGDRPTDTQYF.

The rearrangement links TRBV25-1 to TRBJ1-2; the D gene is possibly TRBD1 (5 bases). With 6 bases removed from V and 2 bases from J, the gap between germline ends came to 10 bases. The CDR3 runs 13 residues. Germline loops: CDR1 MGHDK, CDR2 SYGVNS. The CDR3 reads CASSPGTNYGYTF. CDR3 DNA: TGTGCCAGCAGCCCCGGGACGAACTATGGCTACACCTTC.

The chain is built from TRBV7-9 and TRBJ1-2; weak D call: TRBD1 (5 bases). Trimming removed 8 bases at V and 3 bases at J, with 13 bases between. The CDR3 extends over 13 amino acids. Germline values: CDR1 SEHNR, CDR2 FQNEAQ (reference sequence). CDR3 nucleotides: TGTGCCAGCTGGGAGGGGCAAGACTATGGCTACACCTTC. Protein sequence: CASWEGQDYGYTF.

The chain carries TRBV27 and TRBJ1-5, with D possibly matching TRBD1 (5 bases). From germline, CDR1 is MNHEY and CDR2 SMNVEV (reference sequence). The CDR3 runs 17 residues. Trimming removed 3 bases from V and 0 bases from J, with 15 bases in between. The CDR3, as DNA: TGTGCCAGCAGTTTGGAACCGGGACTCCATAGCAATCAGCCCCAGCATTTT. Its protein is CASSLEPGLHSNQPQHF.